Each of the 10 T cell receptor beta chains below was sequenced from the same sample in a study of regulatory T cells in long-lasting Graves disease. As for time point: newly diagnosed GD, antithyroid drugs for less than 3 months. With RNA extracted from PBMCs as input, the TCR library was made. Libraries of TCR beta came from iRepertoire HTBI primers plus Arm-PCR of CDR3 regions. TCRdb reprocessed the multiplex PCR reads via MiXCR and lists one record per CDR3 protein. The sample holds hundreds of thousands of distinct CDR3 sequences, roughly 15% seen once. These sequences were also reported in another study, on T cells in Graves' hyperthyroidism and ophthalmopathy.

Here the sequenced sample was peripheral blood mononuclear cells (PBMCs), taken at new diagnosis, from a patient treated with antithyroid drugs. The receptors stem from a woman in her thirties with Graves disease.

This clonotype occurred a few times. The chain is built from TRBV5-1 and TRBJ1-3; D gene unclear. This CDR3 has 17 residues. V dropped 0 bases and J dropped 0 bases, with 13 bases sitting between them. Germline values: CDR1 SGHRS, CDR2 YFSETQ. The CDR3 bases are TGCGCCAGCAGCTTGGGAACGGCCACCAGCTCTGGAAACACCATATATTTT. This translates into CASSLGTATSSGNTIYF.

This clonotype was counted many times. The rearrangement links TRBV7-3 to TRBJ2-3, with 8 bases aligning to TRBD2. This CDR3 is 19 amino acids long. Losses at the gene ends were 6 bases for V and 4 bases for J; bases not matched to a gene: 21. From germline, CDR1 is SGHTA and CDR2 FQGTGA. The CDR3 here is CASSIQGPERELPADTQYF. CDR3 sequence (DNA): TGTGCCAGCAGTATCCAGGGTCCTGAGCGGGAGCTCCCCGCAGATACGCAGTATTTT.

The chain carries TRBV3-1 and TRBJ2-7; 7 nucleotides agree with TRBD1. This CDR3 is built from 18 residues. V lost 1 base, J lost 0 bases, and 12 bases stayed unmatched. Germline V gene lookup returns CDR1 LGHDT and CDR2 YNNKEL (reference sequence). In DNA form, the CDR3 reads TGTGCCAGCAGCCAAGTAGCAGGGGGAGCTGGAAGCTCCTACGAGCAGTACTTC. It yields the protein CASSQVAGGAGSSYEQYF.

This clonotype was seen a handful of times. The V call is TRBV27, the J call TRBJ2-2; D is possibly TRBD1 or TRBD2 (5 bases each). Germline V gene sequence: CDR1 MNHEY, CDR2 SMNVEV (reference sequence). V was shortened by 6 bases and J by 3 bases, with 11 bases between the two germline ends. The CDR3 is 14 amino acids. Here the CDR3 reads CASRQDWDTGELFF. CDR3 bases: TGTGCCAGCAGACAGGACTGGGACACCGGGGAGCTGTTTTTT.

This clonotype is a singleton in its sample. A much bigger clone sits one base away, suggesting this may be a read error. The rearrangement links TRBV20-1 to TRBJ2-7; TRBD1 might be the D (7 bases). This CDR3 spans 16 amino acids. Deletions cut 3 bases from V and 2 bases from J, with 20 bases between. CDR1 DFQATT and CDR2 SNEGSKA come from the germline V gene (reference sequence). CDR3 sequence reads: CSAREGPGTAAYEQYF. The CDR3 region has the DNA TGCAGTGCTAGGGAGGGTCCCGGGACAGCCGCCTACGAGCAGTACTTC.

This clonotype was counted ten times or more. The CDR3 sequence is CSARALQGGQPQHF. CDR3 nucleotide sequence: TGCAGTGCTAGAGCCCTACAAGGGGGCCAGCCCCAGCATTTT. This chain joins TRBV20-1 and TRBJ1-5, with 7 bases aligning to TRBD1. CDR1 is DFQATT, CDR2 SNEGSKA, per germline (reference sequence). The CDR3 consists of 14 residues. V was clipped by 1 base and J by 7 bases; unmatched bases: 7.

The chain couples TRBV30 to TRBJ2-7; D possibly corresponds to TRBD1 (7 bases). V lost 0 bases and J 4 bases, leaving 16 bases between the germline ends. CDR1 is GTSNPN and CDR2 is SVGIG in the germline V gene (reference sequence). The CDR3 has 15 residues. The CDR3 is CAWSVGGGVKYEQYF. The CDR3 DNA reads TGTGCCTGGAGTGTAGGAGGGGGCGTGAAATACGAGCAGTACTTC.

This clonotype turned up a few times. The chain recombines TRBV28 with TRBJ1-1, with no clear D. Trimming took 3 bases from V and 6 from J, leaving 14 bases between them. Germline CDR1 MDHEN, CDR2 SYDVKM. The CDR3 is made up of 14 amino acids. The CDR3 is CASSFSELKPEAFF. Written as DNA, the CDR3 is TGTGCCAGCAGTTTCTCAGAGCTTAAGCCTGAAGCTTTCTTT.

Many counts were recorded for this clonotype. The chain employs TRBV7-9 and TRBJ1-2, with D possibly matching TRBD1 (5 bases). The CDR3 length is 15 residues. Looked up from germline, CDR1 is SEHNR and CDR2 is FQNEAQ (reference sequence). V was trimmed by 2 bases and J by 5 bases, leaving 15 bases between them. The DNA of the CDR3 is TGTGCCAGCAGCTTACTTGGAGCAGGGTTATATGGCTACACCTTC. This translates into CASSLLGAGLYGYTF.

The genes are TRBV20-1 and TRBJ1-2, with D perhaps TRBD1 (5 bases). Trimming took 7 bases from V and 3 from J, leaving 9 bases between them. The CDR3 loop spans 11 amino acids. Germline V gene lookup returns CDR1 DFQATT and CDR2 SNEGSKA (reference sequence). CDR3 in amino acids: CSGTGHYGYTF. DNA for the CDR3: TGCAGTGGGACGGGACACTATGGCTACACCTTC.